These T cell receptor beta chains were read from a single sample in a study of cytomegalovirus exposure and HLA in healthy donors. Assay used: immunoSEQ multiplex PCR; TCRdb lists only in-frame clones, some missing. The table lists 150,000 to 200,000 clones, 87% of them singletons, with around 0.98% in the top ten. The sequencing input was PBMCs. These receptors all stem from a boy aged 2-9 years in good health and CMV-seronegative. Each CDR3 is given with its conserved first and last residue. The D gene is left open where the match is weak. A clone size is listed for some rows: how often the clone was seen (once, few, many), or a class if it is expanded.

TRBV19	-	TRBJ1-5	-	TGTGCCAGTAGTATTTCGGGCAGGGATCAGCCCCAGCATTTT	CASSISGRDQPQHF
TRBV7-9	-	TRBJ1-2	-	TGTTCCAGCAGCCCGTCACAGGATGGCTACACCTTC	CSSSPSQDGYTF
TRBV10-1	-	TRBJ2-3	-	TGCGCCAGCAGTGTTAGGATATACAGACCCAGACTAGACGCGACAGATACGCAGTATTTT	CASSVRIYRPRLDATDTQYF
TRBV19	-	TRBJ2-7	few	TGTGCCAGTAGTGCCCAGAGAGGAGGCTACGAGCAGTACTTC	CASSAQRGGYEQYF
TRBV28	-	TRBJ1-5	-	TGTGCCAGCAGCCAGTATAGCAATCAGCCCCAGCATTTT	CASSQYSNQPQHF
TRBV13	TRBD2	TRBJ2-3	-	TGTGCCAGCAGCTCGAAGACTAGCGGTAGCACAGATACGCAGTATTTT	CASSSKTSGSTDTQYF
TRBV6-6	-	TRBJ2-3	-	TGTGCCAGCACCCCGATGGGGGCGGGCACAGATACGCAGTATTTT	CASTPMGAGTDTQYF
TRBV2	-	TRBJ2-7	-	TGTGCCAGCAGGTCGGTCTCCTACGAGCAGTACTTC	CASRSVSYEQYF
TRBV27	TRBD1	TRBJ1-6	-	TGTGCCAGCGGCACTCTACCGGGACAGCATAATTCACCCCTCCACTTT	CASGTLPGQHNSPLHF
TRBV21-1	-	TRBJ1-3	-	TGTGCCAGCAACGACAGGGGACCGAGAGACACCATATATTTT	CASNDRGPRDTIYF
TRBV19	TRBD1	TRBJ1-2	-	TGTGCCAGTAGTGTGCCGGGACAGGGCATGGTCTATGGCTACACCTTC	CASSVPGQGMVYGYTF
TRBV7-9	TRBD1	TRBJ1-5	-	TGTGCCAGCAGCGCGGACAGGGGAAATCAGCCCCAGCATTTT	CASSADRGNQPQHF
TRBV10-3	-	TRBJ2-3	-	TGTGCCATCAGGGAGGGGGCGGGAGCAGATACGCAGTATTTT	CAIREGAGADTQYF
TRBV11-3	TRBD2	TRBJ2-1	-	TGTGCCAGCAGCTCCAAAGAAGCGGGAACCTTTAGGGGTGAGCAGTTCTTC	CASSSKEAGTFRGEQFF
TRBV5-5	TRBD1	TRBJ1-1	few	TGTGCCAGCAGCTTTCCGGGACAGGGGTTGAACACTGAAGCTTTCTTT	CASSFPGQGLNTEAFF
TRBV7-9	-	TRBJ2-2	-	TGTGCCAGCAGCTTTAGTTCGACCGGGGAGCTGTTTTTT	CASSFSSTGELFF
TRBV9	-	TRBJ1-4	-	TGTGCCAGCAGCGTAGGTACAGGAGCAACTAATGAAAAACTGTTTTTT	CASSVGTGATNEKLFF
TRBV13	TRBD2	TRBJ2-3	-	TGTGCCAGCAGCTTAGACGGCCTAGCGGGAGCAGATACGCAGTATTTT	CASSLDGLAGADTQYF
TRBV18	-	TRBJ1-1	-	TGTGCCAGCTCACCGAGAGACAGATCAAACACTGAAGCTTTCTTT	CASSPRDRSNTEAFF
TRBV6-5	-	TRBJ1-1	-	TGTGCCAGCAGTTACGATAACATTCGCACTGAAGCTTTCTTT	CASSYDNIRTEAFF
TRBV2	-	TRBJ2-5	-	TGTGCCAGCAGCACTGCCCAAGAGACCCAGTACTTC	CASSTAQETQYF
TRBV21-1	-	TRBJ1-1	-	TGTGCCAGCAGCAAAGGGGACAGTCGGACGGGAGCTTTCTTT	CASSKGDSRTGAFF
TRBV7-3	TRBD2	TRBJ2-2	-	TGTGCCAGCAGTCCCGTCAGGATTGGCGGGGGGAACACCGGGGAGCTGTTTTTT	CASSPVRIGGGNTGELFF
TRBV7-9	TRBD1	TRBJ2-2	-	TGTGCCAGCAGCTTAAAGGGGGCGGAAGAGGCCGGGGAGCTGTTTTTT	CASSLKGAEEAGELFF
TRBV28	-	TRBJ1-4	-	TGTGCCAGCTTGAGAGGGACTTTGACTAATGAAAAACTGTTTTTT	CASLRGTLTNEKLFF
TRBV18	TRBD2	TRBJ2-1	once	TGTGCCAGCTCACCTACCGGGAGGACCTCCTACAATGAGCAGTTCTTC	CASSPTGRTSYNEQFF
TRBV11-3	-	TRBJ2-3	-	TGTGCCAGCAGCTTATATCCCGTTTCTACGCAGTATTTT	CASSLYPVSTQYF
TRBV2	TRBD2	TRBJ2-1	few	TGTGCCAGCAGCCAGGGACTAGCGGGAGGAGATGAGCAGTTCTTC	CASSQGLAGGDEQFF
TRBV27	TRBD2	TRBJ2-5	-	TGTGCCAGCCAAGGCGGGGGAAAGGCCCAGTACTTC	CASQGGGKAQYF
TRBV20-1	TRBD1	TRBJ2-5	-	TGCAGTGCTGACAGGGATGAGCAGTACTTC	CSADRDEQYF
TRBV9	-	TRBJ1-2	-	TGTGCCAGCCAGAGACAGGACTATGGCTACACCTTC	CASQRQDYGYTF
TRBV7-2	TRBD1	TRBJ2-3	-	TGTGCCAGCAGCTCCCGGGACAGGGGGACAGATACGCAGTATTTT	CASSSRDRGTDTQYF
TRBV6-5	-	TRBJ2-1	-	TGTGCCAGCAGTTTATCGAGCGCGGATGAGCAGTTCTTC	CASSLSSADEQFF
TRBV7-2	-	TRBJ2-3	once	TGTGCCAGCAGCTTTAGGGGAGATACGCAGTATTTT	CASSFRGDTQYF
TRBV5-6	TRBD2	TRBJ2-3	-	TGTGCCAGCAGCTTTAGCCGTTACGGGGGGAACACAGATACGCAGTATTTT	CASSFSRYGGNTDTQYF
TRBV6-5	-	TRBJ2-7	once	TGTGCCAGCAGTTACTTAAACAGGGAGTACGAGCAGTACTTC	CASSYLNREYEQYF
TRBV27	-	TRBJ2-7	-	TGTGCCACCCAGGGTTCGGCCTACGAGCAGTACTTC	CATQGSAYEQYF
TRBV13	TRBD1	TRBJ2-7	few	TGTGCCAGCACCGCCGGACAGGGCCACGAGCAGTACTTC	CASTAGQGHEQYF
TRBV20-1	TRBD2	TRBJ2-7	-	TGCAGTGGGACTAGGGGCTACGAGCAGTACTTC	CSGTRGYEQYF
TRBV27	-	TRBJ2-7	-	TGTGCCAGCAGTCCTACGACCTGGAGCTCCTACGAGCAGTACTTC	CASSPTTWSSYEQYF
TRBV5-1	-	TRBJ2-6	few	TGCGCCAGCATCCGCTCCCAGGGAATATCTGGGGCCAACGTCCTGACTTTC	CASIRSQGISGANVLTF